This T cell receptor beta chain was profiled in a study of cytomegalovirus exposure and HLA in healthy donors. PCR involved 60 Vbeta and 13 Jbeta primers. Produced via immunoSEQ multiplex PCR; TCRdb's table is partial and in-frame only. The repertoire includes some 140,000 clones, less than 80% of them detected once, and 8.8% sits in the top ten. The germline V gene encodes CDR1 MNHEY and CDR2 SVGAGI. Germline trimming cut 0 bases from V and 3 bases from J; bases unmatched to any gene: 5. The CDR3 contains 16 residues. The rearrangement joins TRBV6-5 to TRBJ1-3; the match to TRBD1 covers 7 bases. This clonotype was sampled from a woman between 50 and 59 years old in good health and CMV-seropositive. Input material: PBMCs. Written as DNA, the CDR3 is TGTGCCAGCAGTTACTCGAAAGGGGGCGTTGGAAACACCATATATTTT. It translates to CASSYSKGGVGNTIYF.